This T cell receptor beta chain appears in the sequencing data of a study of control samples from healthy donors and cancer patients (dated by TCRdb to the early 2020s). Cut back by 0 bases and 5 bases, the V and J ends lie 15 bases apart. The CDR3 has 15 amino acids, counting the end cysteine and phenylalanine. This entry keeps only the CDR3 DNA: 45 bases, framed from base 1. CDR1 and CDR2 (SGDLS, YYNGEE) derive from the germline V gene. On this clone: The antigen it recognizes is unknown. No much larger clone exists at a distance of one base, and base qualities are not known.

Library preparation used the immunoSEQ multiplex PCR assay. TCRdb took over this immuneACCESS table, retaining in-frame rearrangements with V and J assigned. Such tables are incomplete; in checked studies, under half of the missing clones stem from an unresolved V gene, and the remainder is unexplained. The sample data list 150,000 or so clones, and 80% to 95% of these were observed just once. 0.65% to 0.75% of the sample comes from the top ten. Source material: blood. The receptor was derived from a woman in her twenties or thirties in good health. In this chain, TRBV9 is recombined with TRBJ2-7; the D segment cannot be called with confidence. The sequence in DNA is TGTGCCAGCAGCGTAGACCCACTGACATTAAACGAGCAGTACTTC. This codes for CASSVDPLTLNEQYF.